The 25 T cell receptor beta chains listed next were all sequenced from one sample in a study of blood T cell repertoires in COVID-19. Sequenced by immunoSEQ multiplex PCR; TCRdb stores in-frame clones only, minus some. The sample holds 80,000 or so clones, around 82% seen once. What was sequenced was peripheral blood. These receptors all stem from a human donor in a cohort sampled during active COVID-19.

The chain recombines TRBV14 with TRBJ2-7; 7 bases match TRBD1. The length of the CDR3 is 14 residues. After removal of 0 bases from V and 6 bases from J, the junction contained 5 bases not matched to a gene. Per the germline V gene, CDR1 is SGHDN and CDR2 is FVKESK. CDR3 sequence (DNA): TGTGCCAGCAGCCAAGATTGGGCAGGGGGCGAGCAGTACTTC. As protein: CASSQDWAGGEQYF.

This clone turned up a few times. The chain recombines TRBV19 with TRBJ2-7; D gene uncertain. Germline CDR1 LNHDA, CDR2 SQIVND (reference sequence). Between the trimmed V and J ends, which lost 8 bases and 0 bases, there was a span of 5 bases. CDR3 size: 11 residues. This chain's CDR3 is CASASSYEQYF. In nucleotides, the CDR3 is TGTGCCAGTGCGAGCTCCTACGAGCAGTACTTC.

The CDR3 here is CASSLTGSGNTIYF. The DNA for the CDR3 is TGTGCCAGCAGCCTTACAGGGTCTGGAAACACCATATATTTT. J is TRBJ1-3 and V is TRBV3-1 (or the pseudogene TRBV3-2); D is perhaps TRBD1 (6 bases). This CDR3 has 14 residues. CDR1 and CDR2 from the germline V gene are LGHDT and YNNKEL (reference sequence). Trimming stripped 4 bases from V and 1 base from J, with 8 bases between.

The gene calls are TRBV2 and TRBJ2-2; 10 nucleotides line up with TRBD1. The CDR3 is made up of 15 amino acids. J was trimmed by 5 bases and V by 5 bases; bases with no gene match: 5. Germline V gene data show CDR1 as SNHLY and CDR2 as FYNNEI. CDR3 region: CASSRGQGRTGELFF. The CDR3 bases are TGTGCCAGCAGTAGGGGACAGGGGAGGACCGGGGAGCTGTTTTTT. Together with reference TRBV2 and TRBJ2-2, the CDR3 gives the full variable domain: EPEVTQTPSHQVTQMGQEVILRCVPISNHLYFYWYRQILGQKVEFLVSFYNNEISEKSEIFDDQFSVERPDGSNFTLKIRSTKLEDSAMYFCASSRGQGRTGELFFGEGSRLTVL.

CDR3 coding DNA: TGTGCCAGCAGTTACGCGGCTAGCGGGGCACAAGAGACCCAGTACTTC. Encoded protein: CASSYAASGAQETQYF. The rearrangement uses TRBV6-6 and TRBJ2-5, with TRBD2 identical over 9 bases. The CDR3 consists of 16 residues. The V segment lost 2 bases and the J segment 2 bases; nucleotides outside the gene matches: 6. Germline V gene sequence: CDR1 MNHNY, CDR2 SVGAGI (reference sequence).

The genes are TRBV3-1 (or the pseudogene TRBV3-2) and TRBJ2-5, with TRBD2 identical over 13 bases. In germline, CDR1 is LGHDT, CDR2 YNNKEL (reference sequence). The CDR3 is 18 residues long. The junction had 12 bases not matched to a gene; V was cut back by 4 bases and J by 4 bases. CDR3 loop: CASSLSTSGGTIGETQYF. The CDR3 bases are TGTGCCAGCAGCCTCTCGACTAGCGGGGGGACCATTGGAGAGACCCAGTACTTC.

V gene TRBV6-5 combines with J gene TRBJ2-5; 9 bases are shared with TRBD1. Germline CDR1 is MNHEY and CDR2 is SVGAGI. This CDR3 has 15 residues. Trimming took 0 bases from V and 11 from J; bases not matched to a gene: 10. Here the CDR3 DNA reads TGTGCCAGCAGTTACTCCGCCGGGACAGGGCGAACGCAGTACTTC. Protein product: CASSYSAGTGRTQYF.

The CDR3, as DNA: TGTGCCAGCAGCCCCTTTGGTGGACAGGGAGGCTACACCTTC. Translated: CASSPFGGQGGYTF. J is TRBJ1-2 and V is TRBV5-8; the match to TRBD1 covers 8 bases. The CDR3 length is 14 residues. Germline trimming cut 4 bases from V and 8 bases from J; bases unmatched to any gene: 10. CDR1 and CDR2 from the germline V gene are SGHTS and YDEGEE.

The V call is TRBV6-6, the J call TRBJ2-7; D is perhaps TRBD2 (5 bases). Trimming removed 2 bases at V and 5 bases at J, with 7 bases between. This CDR3 has 12 amino acids. Germline CDR1 is MNHNY and CDR2 is SVGAGI (reference sequence). The CDR3 DNA reads as TGTGCCAGCAGTTACCCCGGGGACGAGCAGTACTTC. As protein: CASSYPGDEQYF.

The count of this clone is one. This chain joins TRBV5-6 and TRBJ1-4, with 7 nucleotides matching TRBD1. Trimming took 0 bases from V and 6 from J; bases not matched to a gene: 5. The CDR3 has 15 residues. CDR1 and CDR2 from the germline V gene are SGHDT and YYEEEE. In DNA form, the CDR3 reads TGTGCCAGCAGCTTGGCGCGACAGGGCTATGAAAAACTGTTTTTT. Translated, it gives CASSLARQGYEKLFF.

This rearrangement joins TRBV6-5 to TRBJ1-1, with 7 nucleotides matching TRBD1. The CDR3 runs 16 residues. The ends lost 2 bases at V and 8 bases at J; junction bases unmatched: 14. Germline values: CDR1 MNHEY, CDR2 SVGAGI. The CDR3 reads CASSYIPDRIAEEAFF. Written as DNA, the CDR3 is TGTGCCAGCAGTTACATTCCGGACAGGATTGCTGAGGAAGCTTTCTTT.

This clone was seen more than once but under ten times. V usage is TRBV6-5 and J usage is TRBJ2-7; 9 bases map to TRBD1. The trim removed 6 bases at V and 6 bases at J, leaving 9 bases unmatched. The CDR3 is 14 amino acids. Germline V gene sequence: CDR1 MNHEY, CDR2 SVGAGI. The DNA of the CDR3 is TGTGCCAGCAGCCACAGGGGGCAAGTTACCGAGCAGTACTTC. The encoded protein is CASSHRGQVTEQYF.

The rearrangement uses TRBV19 and TRBJ2-3; 12 bases are shared with TRBD2. CDR1 is LNHDA, CDR2 SQIVND, per germline (reference sequence). Trimming took 4 bases from V and 7 from J; bases not matched to a gene: 6. The CDR3 is made up of 15 amino acids. CDR3 DNA sequence: TGTGCCAGTAGTACTCTAGCGGGGGGGCCGAATACGCAGTATTTT. This encodes CASSTLAGGPNTQYF.

The J gene is TRBJ2-3, the V gene TRBV5-1, with TRBD2 matching over 8 bases. The V and J ends lost 4 bases and 2 bases, in that order; junction bases with no gene match: 9. Germline CDR1 reads SGHRS; CDR2 reads YFSETQ. The CDR3 loop spans 16 amino acids. This chain's CDR3 is CASSTGLAASTDTQYF. In DNA form, the CDR3 reads TGCGCCAGCAGCACTGGACTAGCCGCCTCCACAGATACGCAGTATTTT.

The chain joins TRBV4-3 to TRBJ2-5; 9 nucleotides align to TRBD1. Germline trimming cut 0 bases from V and 6 bases from J; bases unmatched to any gene: 8. The CDR3 consists of 16 residues. CDR1 LGHNA and CDR2 YSLEER come from the germline V gene. The CDR3 loop is CASSQEDRGLRQTQYF. DNA for the CDR3: TGCGCCAGCAGCCAAGAGGACAGGGGTTTACGGCAGACCCAGTACTTC.

This chain uses TRBV18 with TRBJ2-7, with TRBD1 matching 7 bases. CDR3 length equals 14 residues. The V gene's germline CDR1 is KGHSH and CDR2 LQKENI. V shed 2 bases, J shed 3 bases, and the junction held 4 bases outside the gene matches. CDR3 loop: CASSPKRDSYEQYF. The DNA for the CDR3 is TGTGCCAGCTCACCAAAAAGGGACAGCTACGAGCAGTACTTC.

The genes are TRBV5-6 and TRBJ2-2, with 7 bases that match TRBD2. The length of the CDR3 is 13 residues. V lost 3 bases, J lost 7 bases, and 3 bases stayed unmatched. Germline-derived CDR1 and CDR2 are SGHDT and YYEEEE. The CDR3 protein is CASSWDYFGELFF. CDR3 coding DNA: TGTGCCAGCAGCTGGGACTACTTCGGGGAGCTGTTTTTT. Combining the CDR3 with reference TRBV5-6 and TRBJ2-2 gives the whole variable domain DAGVTQSPTHLIKTRGQQVTLRCSPKSGHDTVSWYQQALGQGPQFIFQYYEEEERQRGNFPDRFSGHQFPNYSSELNVNALLLGDSALYLCASSWDYFGELFFGEGSRLTVL.

Concerning this clone: The CDR3 does not end in the conserved phenylalanine or tryptophan, so this is likely a read error. The chain joins TRBV9 to TRBJ1-2; possibly TRBD1 for D (5 bases). From germline, CDR1 is SGDLS and CDR2 YYNGEE. Between the trimmed V and J ends, which lost 6 bases and 8 bases, there was a span of 17 bases. The CDR3 consists of 13 residues. CDR3 bases: TGTGCCAGCACGATCTCGGGGCGGGACGGCTACACCCTC. As protein: CASTISGRDGYTL.

The chain has TRBV5-1 and TRBJ2-1, with 10 bases aligning to TRBD2. Losses at the gene ends were 4 bases for V and 6 bases for J; bases not matched to a gene: 7. This CDR3 has 15 residues. Germline V lookup: CDR1 SGHRS, CDR2 YFSETQ. In DNA, the CDR3 is TGCGCCAGCAGCCGACTAGCGGGTTCAGCCAATGAGCAGTTCTTC. This gives the protein CASSRLAGSANEQFF.

The V gene is TRBV18, the J gene TRBJ1-1; 8 bases line up with TRBD1. The junction had 19 bases not matched to a gene; V was cut back by 6 bases and J by 7 bases. The CDR3 extends over 17 amino acids. Per the germline V gene, CDR1 is KGHSH and CDR2 is LQKENI. The CDR3 DNA sequence: TGTGCCAGCTCCCCGGCTCGACAGGGGCCCCTTCGGAGTGAAGCTTTCTTT. Its protein is CASSPARQGPLRSEAFF.

The chain has TRBV5-1 and TRBJ1-2; perhaps TRBD1 as D (6 bases). The CDR3 covers 15 residues. Deletions cut 2 bases from V and 2 bases from J, with 13 bases between. Germline V gene data show CDR1 as SGHRS and CDR2 as YFSETQ. The CDR3 sequence: CASSLIGGDNYGYTF. CDR3 sequence (DNA): TGCGCCAGCAGCTTAATAGGGGGGGACAACTATGGCTACACCTTC.

This rearrangement joins TRBV7-3 to TRBJ2-6; perhaps TRBD1 as D (5 bases). Germline-derived CDR1 and CDR2 are SGHTA and FQGTGA. V was pared by 4 bases and J by 4 bases, with 17 bases between. The CDR3 consists of 17 residues. The CDR3, as DNA: TGTGCCAGCAGCTCTCGACAGTCTCCCGTGGGGGCCAACGTCCTGACTTTC. Its protein is CASSSRQSPVGANVLTF.

This rearrangement joins TRBV7-6 to TRBJ1-1; 9 bases are shared with TRBD1. V dropped 5 bases and J dropped 0; count of bases not matched to a gene: 7. CDR1 SGHVS and CDR2 FNYEAQ come from the germline V gene. The CDR3 runs 16 residues. This CDR3 reads CASSLRQGVMNTEAFF. The CDR3 DNA is TGTGCCAGCAGCCTAAGACAGGGGGTAATGAACACTGAAGCTTTCTTT.

The V and J genes are TRBV7-2 and TRBJ2-6, with a tentative D call TRBD1 (6 bases). Germline CDR1 SGHTA, CDR2 FQGNSA. V lost 7 bases and J lost 0, with 13 bases in between. There are 16 residues in the CDR3. This CDR3 is CASNPGHLSGANVLTF. As DNA, the CDR3 is TGTGCCAGCAACCCGGGACACCTCTCTGGGGCCAACGTCCTGACTTTC.

V and J are TRBV18 and TRBJ2-2; perhaps TRBD2 as D (6 bases). The CDR3 contains 17 residues. Deletions cut 3 bases from V and 0 bases from J, with 14 bases between. Germline V lookup: CDR1 KGHSH, CDR2 LQKENI. CDR3 amino acids: CASSPPGGRTNTGELFF. For the CDR3, the DNA is TGTGCCAGCTCACCCCCAGGAGGGAGAACGAACACCGGGGAGCTGTTTTTT.